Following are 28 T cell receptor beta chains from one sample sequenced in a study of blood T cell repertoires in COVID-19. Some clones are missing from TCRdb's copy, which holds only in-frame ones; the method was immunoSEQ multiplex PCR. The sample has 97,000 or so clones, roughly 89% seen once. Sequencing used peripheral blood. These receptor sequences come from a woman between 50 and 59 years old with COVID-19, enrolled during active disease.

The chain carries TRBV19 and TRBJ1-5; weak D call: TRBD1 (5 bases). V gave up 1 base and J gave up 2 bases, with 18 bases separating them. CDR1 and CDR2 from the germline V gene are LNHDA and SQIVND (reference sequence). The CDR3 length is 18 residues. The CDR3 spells CASSIGRIRRGGNQPQHF. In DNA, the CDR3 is TGTGCCAGTAGTATAGGCCGGATCAGGAGGGGCGGCAATCAGCCCCAGCATTTT.

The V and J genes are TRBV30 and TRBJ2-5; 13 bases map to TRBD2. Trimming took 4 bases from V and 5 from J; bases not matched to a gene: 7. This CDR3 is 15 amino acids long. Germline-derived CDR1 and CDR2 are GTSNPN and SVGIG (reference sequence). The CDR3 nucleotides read TGTGCCTGGAACTCTGGGGGACTAGCGGGGGAGACCCAGTACTTC. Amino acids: CAWNSGGLAGETQYF.

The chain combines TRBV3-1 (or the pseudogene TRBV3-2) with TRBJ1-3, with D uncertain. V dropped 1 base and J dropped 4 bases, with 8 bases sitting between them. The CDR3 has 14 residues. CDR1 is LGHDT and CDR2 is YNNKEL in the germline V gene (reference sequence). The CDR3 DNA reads TGTGCCAGCAGCCAAGGAGGGTTAGGAAACACCATATATTTT. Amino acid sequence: CASSQGGLGNTIYF.

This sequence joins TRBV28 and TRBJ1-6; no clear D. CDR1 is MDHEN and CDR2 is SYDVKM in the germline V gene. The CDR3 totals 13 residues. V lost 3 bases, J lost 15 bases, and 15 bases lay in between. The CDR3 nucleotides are TGTGCCAGCAGTTTCCGGTTACTCACCCACCTCCACTTT. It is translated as CASSFRLLTHLHF.

CDR3 coding DNA: TGCGCCAGCAGCCAAGTACCGGGACAGGCATTCAGTCAGCCCCAGCATTTT. Translated, it gives CASSQVPGQAFSQPQHF. J is TRBJ1-5 and V is TRBV4-1; 8 positions match TRBD1. The trim removed 1 base at V and 6 bases at J, leaving 11 bases unmatched. Germline CDR1 and CDR2: MGHRA and YSYEKL. The CDR3 sequence is 17 residues long.

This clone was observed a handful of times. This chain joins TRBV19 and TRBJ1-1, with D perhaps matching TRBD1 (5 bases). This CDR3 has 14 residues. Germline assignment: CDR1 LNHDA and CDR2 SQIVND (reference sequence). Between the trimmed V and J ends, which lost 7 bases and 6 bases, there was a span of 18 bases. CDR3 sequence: CASNRASGWPEAFF. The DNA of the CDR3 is TGTGCCAGTAACCGAGCTTCAGGGTGGCCTGAAGCTTTCTTT.

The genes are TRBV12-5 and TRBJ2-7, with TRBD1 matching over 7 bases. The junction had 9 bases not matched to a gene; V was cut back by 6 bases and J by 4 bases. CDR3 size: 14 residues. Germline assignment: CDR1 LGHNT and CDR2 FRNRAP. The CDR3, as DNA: TGTGCTAGTGGGGACCTGGACAGGCCATACGAGCAGTACTTC. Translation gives CASGDLDRPYEQYF.

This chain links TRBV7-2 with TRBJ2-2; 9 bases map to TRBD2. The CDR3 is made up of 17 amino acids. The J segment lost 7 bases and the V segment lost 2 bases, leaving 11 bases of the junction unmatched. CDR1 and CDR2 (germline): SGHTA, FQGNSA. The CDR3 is CASSLTLAGGRIGELFF. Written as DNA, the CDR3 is TGTGCCAGCAGCTTAACCCTCGCGGGGGGGCGTATCGGGGAGCTGTTTTTT.

Here the CDR3 DNA reads TGCGCCAGCAGCCATGACCGCACTGAGTGGAGGGGATGGTCTGGAAACACCATATATTTT. Its translation: CASSHDRTEWRGWSGNTIYF. The chain employs TRBV4-1 and TRBJ1-3; a weak D match, TRBD1 (5 bases). CDR3 length: 20 amino acids. Germline loops: CDR1 MGHRA, CDR2 YSYEKL. The V end lost 3 bases, the J end lost 1 base, and 25 bases lay between the germline ends.

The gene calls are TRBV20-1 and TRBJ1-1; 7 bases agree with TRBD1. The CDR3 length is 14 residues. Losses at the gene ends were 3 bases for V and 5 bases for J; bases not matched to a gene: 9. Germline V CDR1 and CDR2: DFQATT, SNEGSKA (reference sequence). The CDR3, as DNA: TGCAGTGCTAGTGTAGGCAGGGGGTGGACTGAAGCTTTCTTT. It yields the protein CSASVGRGWTEAFF.

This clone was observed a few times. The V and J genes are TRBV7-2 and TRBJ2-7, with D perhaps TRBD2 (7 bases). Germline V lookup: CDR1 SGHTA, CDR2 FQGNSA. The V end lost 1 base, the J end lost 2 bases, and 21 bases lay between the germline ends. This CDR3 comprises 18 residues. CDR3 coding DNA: TGTGCCAGCAGCTTAGTGGGGAGGGGGACCTGGGGCGCCTACGAGCAGTACTTC. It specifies CASSLVGRGTWGAYEQYF. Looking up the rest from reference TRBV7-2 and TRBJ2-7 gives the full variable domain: GAGVSQSPSNKVTEKGKDVELRCDPISGHTALYWYRQSLGQGLEFLIYFQGNSAPDKSGLPSDRFSAERTGGSVSTLTIQRTQQEDSAVYLCASSLVGRGTWGAYEQYFGPGTRLTVT.

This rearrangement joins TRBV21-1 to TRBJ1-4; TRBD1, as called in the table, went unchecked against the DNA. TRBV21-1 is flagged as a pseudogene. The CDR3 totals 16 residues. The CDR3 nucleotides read TGTGCCAGCAGCAAAGCTCGGGGACAGGGAGAGGAAAAACTGTTTTTT. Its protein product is CASSKARGQGEEKLFF.

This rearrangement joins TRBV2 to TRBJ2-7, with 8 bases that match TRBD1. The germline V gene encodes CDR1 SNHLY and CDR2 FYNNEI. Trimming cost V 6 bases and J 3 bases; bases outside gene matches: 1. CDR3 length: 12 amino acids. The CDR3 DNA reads TGTGCCAGCAGAGGGACAGGCTACGAGCAGTACTTC. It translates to CASRGTGYEQYF.

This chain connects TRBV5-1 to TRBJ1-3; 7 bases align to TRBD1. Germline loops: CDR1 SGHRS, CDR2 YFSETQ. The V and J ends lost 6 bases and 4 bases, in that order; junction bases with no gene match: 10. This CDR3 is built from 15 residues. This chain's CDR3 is CASTLQGIGGNTIYF. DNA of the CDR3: TGCGCCAGCACTCTACAGGGGATAGGGGGAAACACCATATATTTT.

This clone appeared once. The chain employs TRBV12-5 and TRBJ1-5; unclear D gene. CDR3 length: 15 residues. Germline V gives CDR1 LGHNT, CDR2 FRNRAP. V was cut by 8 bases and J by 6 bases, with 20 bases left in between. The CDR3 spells CASTAGVGLGQPQHF. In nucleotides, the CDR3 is TGTGCTAGTACCGCCGGGGTGGGGTTGGGTCAGCCCCAGCATTTT.

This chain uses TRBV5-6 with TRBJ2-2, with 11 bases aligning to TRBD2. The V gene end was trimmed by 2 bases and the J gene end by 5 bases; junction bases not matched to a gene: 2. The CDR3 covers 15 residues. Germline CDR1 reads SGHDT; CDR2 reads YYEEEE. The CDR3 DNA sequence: TGTGCCAGCAGCTTTCTAGCGGGGGGAACCGGGGAGCTGTTTTTT. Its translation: CASSFLAGGTGELFF.

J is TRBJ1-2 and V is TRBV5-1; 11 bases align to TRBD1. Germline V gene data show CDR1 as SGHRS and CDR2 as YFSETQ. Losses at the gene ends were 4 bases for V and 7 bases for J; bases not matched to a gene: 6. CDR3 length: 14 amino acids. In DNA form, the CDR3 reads TGCGCCAGCAGCCCCCCGGACAGGGGGCTTGGCTACACCTTC. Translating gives CASSPPDRGLGYTF. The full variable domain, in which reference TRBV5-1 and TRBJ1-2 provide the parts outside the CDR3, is KAGVTQTPRYLIKTRGQQVTLSCSPISGHRSVSWYQQTPGQGLQFLFEYFSETQRNKGNFPGRFSGRQFSNSRSEMNVSTLELGDSALYLCASSPPDRGLGYTFGSGTRLTVV.

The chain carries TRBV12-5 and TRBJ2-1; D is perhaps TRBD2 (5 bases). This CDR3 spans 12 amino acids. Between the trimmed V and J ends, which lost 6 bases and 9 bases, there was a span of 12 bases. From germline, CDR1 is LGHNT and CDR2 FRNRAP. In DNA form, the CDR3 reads TGTGCTAGTGGGTCCCCCAGCGGTGAGCAGTTCTTC. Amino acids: CASGSPSGEQFF.

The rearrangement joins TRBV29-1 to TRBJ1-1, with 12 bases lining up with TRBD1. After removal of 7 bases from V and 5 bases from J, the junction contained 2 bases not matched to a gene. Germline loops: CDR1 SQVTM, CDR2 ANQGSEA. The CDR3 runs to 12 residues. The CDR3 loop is CSGDRGRTEAFF. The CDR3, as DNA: TGCAGCGGGGACAGGGGGCGGACTGAAGCTTTCTTT.

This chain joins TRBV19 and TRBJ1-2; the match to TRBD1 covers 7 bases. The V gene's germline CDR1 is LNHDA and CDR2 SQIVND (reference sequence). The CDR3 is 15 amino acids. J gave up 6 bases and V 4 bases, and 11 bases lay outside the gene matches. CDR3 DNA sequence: TGTGCCAGTAGTAATGGCCAACAGGGGAATGATGGCTACACCTTC. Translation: CASSNGQQGNDGYTF.

CDR3 in amino acids: CARRSETGENTNTEAFF. The CDR3 bases are TGTGCCAGAAGATCTGAAACAGGGGAAAATACCAACACTGAAGCTTTCTTT. The rearrangement joins TRBV5-3 to TRBJ1-1; 7 bases fit TRBD1. TRBV5-3 is designated an ORF whose function remains uncertain. This CDR3 has 17 residues. Unmatched junction bases numbered 15, after V lost 5 bases and J lost 2 bases.

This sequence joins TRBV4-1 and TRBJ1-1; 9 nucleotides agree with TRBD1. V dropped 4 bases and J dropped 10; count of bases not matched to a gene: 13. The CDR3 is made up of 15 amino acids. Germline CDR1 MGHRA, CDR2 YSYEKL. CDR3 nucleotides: TGCGCCAGCAGCCTTGGGGGGACAGGGTTATTTGTAGCTTTCTTT. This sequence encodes CASSLGGTGLFVAFF.

As DNA, the CDR3 is TGTGCCATCAGTGTCGGCGGCCTGACGGGTGAGCAGTTCTTC. Its translation: CAISVGGLTGEQFF. V usage is TRBV10-3 and J usage is TRBJ2-1; D remains ambiguous. Germline V gene lookup returns CDR1 ENHRY and CDR2 SYGVKD. V lost 4 bases, J lost 9 bases, and 16 bases lay in between. The CDR3 sequence is 14 residues long.

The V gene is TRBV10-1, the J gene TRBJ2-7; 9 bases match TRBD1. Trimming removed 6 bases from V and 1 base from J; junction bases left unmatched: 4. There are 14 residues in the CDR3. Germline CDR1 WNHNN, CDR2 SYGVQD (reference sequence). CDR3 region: CASREDRGSYEQYF. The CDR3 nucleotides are TGCGCCAGCAGGGAAGACAGGGGGTCCTACGAGCAGTACTTC.

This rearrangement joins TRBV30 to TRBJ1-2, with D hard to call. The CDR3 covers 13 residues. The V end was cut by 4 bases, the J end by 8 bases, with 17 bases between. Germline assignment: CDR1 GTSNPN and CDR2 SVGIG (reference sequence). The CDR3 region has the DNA TGTGCCTGGACTACACTAAGTCGGGAGGGCTACACCTTC. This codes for CAWTTLSREGYTF. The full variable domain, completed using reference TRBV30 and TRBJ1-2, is SQTIHQWPATLVQPVGSPLSLECTVEGTSNPNLYWYRQAAGRGLQLLFYSVGIGQISSEVPQNLSASRPQDRQFILSSKKLLLSDSGFYLCAWTTLSREGYTFGSGTRLTVV.

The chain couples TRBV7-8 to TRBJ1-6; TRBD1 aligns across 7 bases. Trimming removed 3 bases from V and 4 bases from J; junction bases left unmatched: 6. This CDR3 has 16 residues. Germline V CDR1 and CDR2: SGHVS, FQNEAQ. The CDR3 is CASSFSRQGYNSPLHF. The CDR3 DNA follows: TGTGCCAGCAGCTTCTCAAGACAGGGATATAATTCACCCCTCCACTTT.

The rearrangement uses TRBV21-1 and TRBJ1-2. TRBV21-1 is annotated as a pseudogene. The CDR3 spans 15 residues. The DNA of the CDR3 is TGTGCCAGCAGCAAAGTTCTTGAGGTTAGGTATGGCTACACCTTC. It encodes CASSKVLEVRYGYTF.

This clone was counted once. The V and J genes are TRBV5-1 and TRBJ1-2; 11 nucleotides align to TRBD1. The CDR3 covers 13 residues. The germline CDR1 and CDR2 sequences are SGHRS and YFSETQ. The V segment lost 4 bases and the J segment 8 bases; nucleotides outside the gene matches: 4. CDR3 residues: CASSPGQGEGYTF. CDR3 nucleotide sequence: TGCGCCAGCAGCCCGGGACAGGGGGAAGGCTACACCTTC.